These 18 T cell receptor beta chains originate from one sample sequenced in a study of OX40 agonist ivuxolimab in advanced cancers. Clones were sequenced by immunoSEQ multiplex PCR, and TCRdb holds only the in-frame ones, with some missing. The sample shows around 42,000 clones, 88% of them seen only once. The sample in question was CD4+ or CD8+ T cells sorted from blood, obtained in a trial of the OX40 agonist ivuxolimab. These receptors originate from an adult with an advanced solid tumor such as melanoma, head and neck, liver or kidney cancer.

This clone occurred once. This sequence joins TRBV4-1 and TRBJ2-5; D might be TRBD1 or TRBD2, each matching 5 bases. The V end was cut by 8 bases, the J end by 7 bases, with 14 bases between. The germline V gene encodes CDR1 MGHRA and CDR2 YSYEKL. The CDR3 runs to 12 residues. The CDR3 sequence: CASHAGAGTQYF. CDR3 sequence (DNA): TGCGCCAGCCATGCCGGGGCGGGGACCCAGTACTTC.

The gene calls are TRBV9 and TRBJ2-7; no firm D call. Trimming pared 4 bases from V and 2 bases from J, leaving 19 bases between. The CDR3 consists of 16 residues. Germline CDR1 and CDR2: SGDLS and YYNGEE. CDR3 sequence reads: CASSPVGPVGTYEQYF. CDR3 coding DNA: TGTGCCAGCAGCCCCGTTGGGCCGGTGGGAACCTACGAGCAGTACTTC. Full variable domain (missing parts from reference TRBV9 and TRBJ2-7): DSGVTQTPKHLITATGQRVTLRCSPRSGDLSVYWYQQSLDQGLQFLIQYYNGEERAKGNILERFSAQQFPDLHSELNLSSLELGDSALYFCASSPVGPVGTYEQYFGPGTRLTVT.

V and J are TRBV19 and TRBJ2-1, with D possibly matching TRBD2 (6 bases). Germline V CDR1 and CDR2: LNHDA, SQIVND (reference sequence). Trimming left V 5 bases short and J 0 bases short, with 14 bases between. The CDR3 sequence is 16 residues long. CDR3 DNA: TGTGCCAGTAGTCTTCCTAGCGTCGGCTCCTACAATGAGCAGTTCTTC. The encoded protein is CASSLPSVGSYNEQFF. Using reference TRBV19 and TRBJ2-1 for the parts outside the CDR3, the full variable domain is DGGITQSPKYLFRKEGQNVTLSCEQNLNHDAMYWYRQDPGQGLRLIYYSQIVNDFQKGDIAEGYSVSREKKESFPLTVTSAQKNPTAFYLCASSLPSVGSYNEQFFGPGTRLTVL.

The chain recombines TRBV28 with TRBJ1-2; TRBD1 matches 11 bases. The CDR3 length is 15 residues. Trimming at V came to 3 bases and at J to 6 bases, leaving 6 bases not matched to a gene. CDR1 and CDR2 (germline): MDHEN, SYDVKM. The CDR3 here is CASSFTRTGGDGYTF. CDR3 coding DNA: TGTGCCAGCAGTTTTACCCGGACAGGGGGCGATGGCTACACCTTC.

This clone is medium-sized by share. The chain employs TRBV10-3 and TRBJ1-2, with 10 bases lining up with TRBD1. The CDR3 runs 15 residues. Losses at the gene ends were 3 bases for V and 7 bases for J; bases not matched to a gene: 8. The V gene's germline CDR1 is ENHRY and CDR2 SYGVKD. The CDR3 loop is CAISDPGQGFGGYTF. The CDR3 DNA reads TGTGCCATCAGTGACCCGGGACAGGGGTTCGGTGGCTACACCTTC.

The chain recombines TRBV15 with TRBJ2-1; 14 bases are a match to TRBD2. CDR1 LNHNV and CDR2 YYDKDF come from the germline V gene (reference sequence). The CDR3 runs to 16 residues. The trim removed 4 bases at V and 13 bases at J, leaving 12 bases unmatched. The CDR3 nucleotides are TGTGCCACCAGCACCGCCCCGACTAGCGGGAGGGTAACCCAGTTCTTC. The encoded protein is CATSTAPTSGRVTQFF.

This sequence joins TRBV19 and TRBJ2-5; 7 nucleotides match TRBD1. Losses at the gene ends were 4 bases for V and 4 bases for J; bases not matched to a gene: 9. Germline CDR1 is LNHDA and CDR2 is SQIVND (reference sequence). The CDR3 extends over 15 amino acids. CDR3 DNA: TGTGCCAGTAGTAGCCCCGACAGGGTGGGAGAGACCCAGTACTTC. As protein: CASSSPDRVGETQYF.

J is TRBJ2-7 and V is TRBV6-5; the match to TRBD1 covers 12 bases. CDR1 is MNHEY, CDR2 SVGAGI, per germline. There are 15 residues in the CDR3. V lost 5 bases and J lost 7; bases outside the gene matches: 9. The CDR3 is CASSTGTGGVGEQYF. CDR3 DNA: TGTGCCAGCAGTACCGGGACAGGGGGCGTGGGAGAGCAGTACTTC.

This chain uses TRBV10-1 with TRBJ2-7, with D possibly being TRBD1 (6 bases). The V gene lost 2 bases and the J gene lost 0 bases, with 8 bases spanning the gap. Per the germline V gene, CDR1 is WNHNN and CDR2 is SYGVQD (reference sequence). The CDR3 totals 14 residues. The CDR3 loop reads CASSEHRASYEQYF. The CDR3 DNA reads as TGCGCCAGCAGTGAGCACAGGGCCTCCTACGAGCAGTACTTC.

This clone was seen only once. The CDR3 DNA follows: TGTGCCAGTAGTACCTGGGACAAAGAGACCCAGTACTTC. Translation gives CASSTWDKETQYF. The chain employs TRBV19 and TRBJ2-5, with D maybe TRBD1 (6 bases). Trimming left V 4 bases short and J 3 bases short, with 9 bases between. The CDR3 contains 13 residues. Germline V gene data show CDR1 as LNHDA and CDR2 as SQIVND (reference sequence).

V usage is TRBV5-6 and J usage is TRBJ1-2; D is unclear. This CDR3 has 11 amino acids. Trimming took 3 bases from V and 8 from J, leaving 8 bases between them. Looked up from germline, CDR1 is SGHDT and CDR2 is YYEEEE. The CDR3 sequence: CASSSGVGYTF. The CDR3, as DNA: TGTGCCAGCAGCTCTGGGGTAGGCTACACCTTC.

CDR3 bases: TGTGCCAGCAGCGGGGGACAGGGACGTTACGAGCAGTACTTC. Amino acid sequence: CASSGGQGRYEQYF. The gene calls are TRBV9 and TRBJ2-7, with 9 bases lining up with TRBD1. V was clipped by 3 bases and J by 4 bases; unmatched bases: 5. The germline V gene encodes CDR1 SGDLS and CDR2 YYNGEE. The CDR3 runs to 14 residues.

This chain uses TRBV5-6 with TRBJ2-5, with a tentative D call TRBD1 (6 bases). V gave up 0 bases and J gave up 5 bases, with 17 bases separating them. Per germline, CDR1 SGHDT and CDR2 YYEEEE. This CDR3 has 16 residues. CDR3 in amino acids: CASSLDWTAPRETQYF. In DNA form, the CDR3 reads TGTGCCAGCAGCTTGGATTGGACAGCACCTCGGGAGACCCAGTACTTC.

The rearrangement uses TRBV7-6 and TRBJ2-1, with a tentative D call TRBD2 (7 bases). The CDR3 sequence is 19 residues long. Trimming left V 6 bases short and J 6 bases short, with 30 bases between. CDR1 SGHVS and CDR2 FNYEAQ come from the germline V gene. CDR3 sequence reads: CASRPTGSFGGGQSNEQFF. In DNA, the CDR3 is TGTGCCAGCAGACCTACAGGGTCCTTTGGGGGAGGGCAGTCCAATGAGCAGTTCTTC.

V is TRBV6-5 and J is TRBJ1-5, with TRBD1 matching 8 bases. V gave up 4 bases and J gave up 3 bases; unmatched junction bases: 2. There are 14 residues in the CDR3. CDR1 and CDR2 (germline): MNHEY, SVGAGI. CDR3 sequence: CASSSTGVNQPQHF. As DNA, the CDR3 is TGTGCCAGCAGTTCGACAGGGGTCAATCAGCCCCAGCATTTT.

The chain combines TRBV13 with TRBJ2-7; 9 nucleotides line up with TRBD2. The trim removed 1 base at V and 4 bases at J, leaving 8 bases unmatched. Germline V gives CDR1 PRHDT, CDR2 FYEKMQ (reference sequence). This CDR3 comprises 16 residues. In nucleotides, the CDR3 is TGTGCCAGCAGCTTAGAGGGTAGCGGGAGCTGGTACGAGCAGTACTTC. The encoded protein is CASSLEGSGSWYEQYF.

V is TRBV4-1 and J is TRBJ2-1; D is possibly TRBD2 (8 bases). Per germline, CDR1 MGHRA and CDR2 YSYEKL. Trimming cost V 2 bases and J 6 bases, with 20 bases left between them. This CDR3 spans 17 amino acids. The CDR3 DNA follows: TGCGCCAGCAGCCAATATAGGGGGCGGCTAGCGGGCAATGAGCAGTTCTTC. Protein sequence: CASSQYRGRLAGNEQFF.

The rearrangement joins TRBV10-3 to TRBJ2-5; tentatively, D is TRBD1 (5 bases). The end of the DNA aligns better with TRBJ2-7, so the J call may be wrong. Germline V gene data show CDR1 as ENHRY and CDR2 as SYGVKD. The CDR3 extends over 16 amino acids. This chain's CDR3 is CAISDPATENSYEQYF. The CDR3 DNA follows: TGTGCCATCAGTGACCCGGCGACAGAAAACTCCTACGAGCAGTACTTC.